This T cell receptor (beta chain) was identified in a study of metastatic and nonmetastatic thyroid tumors. This clone was counted only a few times. TCRdb used MiXCR to call clones anew from the PCR reads. Among about 38,000 clones listed, about half were seen once. Looked up from germline, CDR1 is DFQATT and CDR2 is SNEGSKA (reference sequence). Germline trimming cut 1 base from V and 5 bases from J; bases unmatched to any gene: 9. This CDR3 is 15 amino acids long. All patients were treatment-naive before thyroid surgery. Sequenced input: tumor tissue. This receptor was identified in a male donor with papillary thyroid cancer or a benign thyroid nodule (not recorded which). Some clones in this sample may be carry-over from other donors' samples. V and J are TRBV20-1 and TRBJ1-2; TRBD1 agrees at 8 bases. This CDR3 reads CSARVLQGAGYGYTF. The CDR3 nucleotides read TGCAGTGCTAGAGTGCTGCAGGGGGCGGGGTATGGCTACACCTTC.